This record looks at one T cell receptor beta chain sequence and its context. Its antigen is not known. The sample carries other DNA sequences with the same CDR3. Repertoires were generated with immunoSEQ multiplex PCR, while TCRdb's copy carries only in-frame clones and drops some. The table records approximately 1,500,000 clones, around 98% of them present only once. Donors were healthy HIV-negative adults without recently reported acute infections or vaccinations. The data were taken from a study of shared clonotypes between healthy human individuals. Points from the study as a whole: Naive subsets generally had larger estimated richness than memory subsets. Against clonotypes common to all four donors, non-shared ones had lower generation probabilities.

There are 15 residues in the CDR3. V dropped 0 bases and J dropped 0; count of bases not matched to a gene: 2. Germline assignment: CDR1 SGDLS and CDR2 YYNGEE. The sample taken for sequencing was naive CD4+ T cells sorted from blood. Subset denoted: CD45RA+ positively selected. This chain uses TRBV9 with TRBJ1-2; 7 bases map to TRBD1. The clonotype was recovered from a man younger than 45 in good health. The CDR3 region has the DNA TGTGCCAGCAGCGTAGGGACAGGTGCTAACTATGGCTACACCTTC. Encoded protein: CASSVGTGANYGYTF.